Below, one T cell receptor beta chain is given with its context. This specimen comes from a study of blood T cell repertoires in COVID-19. Study-level information: The study drew acute and convalescent COVID-19 samples from the United States, Italy and Spain.

Across about two dozen US areas, participants ranged in age from about 18 to 90 years. This CDR3 has 13 amino acids. Germline V CDR1 and CDR2: SGHRS, YFSETQ. Trimming removed 0 bases from V and 9 bases from J; junction bases left unmatched: 3. Here immunoSEQ multiplex PCR was the method, and the copy in TCRdb shows in-frame clones only, minus some. The sample lists about 280,000 clones; 80% to 85% were seen once. This TCR was sampled from a man aged 35 to 55 who had been exposed to COVID-19. The V call is TRBV5-1, the J call TRBJ2-1; 7 bases are shared with TRBD2. Material for sequencing was PBMCs or T cells enriched from blood (not recorded which). CDR3 protein: CASSLGTGGEQFF. The CDR3 nucleotides read TGCGCCAGCAGCTTGGGGACGGGGGGTGAGCAGTTCTTC.